Listed here are 24 T cell receptor beta chains from one sample, sequenced in a study of long-term antiretroviral therapy in people with HIV. Sequencing relied on immunoSEQ assay v3.0, run at survey level. The protocol was immunoSEQ multiplex PCR, while the TCRdb copy is restricted to in-frame clones and leaves out a portion. The table includes roughly 32,000 clones, 95% to 98% detected once. Sequences were derived from unsorted PBMCs, sampled 7.6 years after starting antiretroviral therapy. Receptors originate from a man younger than 45 with HIV.

This chain joins TRBV5-5 and TRBJ1-2, with D unclear. V was trimmed by 0 bases and J by 8 bases, leaving 11 bases between them. The CDR3 loop spans 13 amino acids. Germline V gene data show CDR1 as SGHKS and CDR2 as YYEKEE (reference sequence). CDR3 residues: CASSLDYAPGYTF. CDR3 nucleotides: TGTGCCAGCAGCTTGGACTACGCACCCGGCTACACCTTC.

The genes are TRBV29-1 and TRBJ2-5, with D perhaps assigned TRBD1 or TRBD2 (6 bases each). V was clipped by 7 bases and J by 4 bases, with 7 bases between them. Germline CDR1 SQVTM, CDR2 ANQGSEA. CDR3 length equals 10 residues. CDR3 region: CSAGAETQYF. In nucleotides, the CDR3 is TGCAGCGCGGGGGCAGAGACCCAGTACTTC.

The CDR3 DNA reads TGTGCCAGCAGCTTAGGGTCCGGGCCTGGAAACACCATATATTTT. Amino acids: CASSLGSGPGNTIYF. The chain links TRBV7-9 to TRBJ1-3; D remains unclear. CDR1 and CDR2 (germline): SEHNR, FQNEAQ (reference sequence). Trimming took off 1 base at V and 2 bases at J, with 9 bases between the two ends. This CDR3 is built from 15 residues. Drawing the rest from reference TRBV7-9 and TRBJ1-3, the complete variable domain is DTGVSQNPRHKITKRGQNVTFRCDPISEHNRLYWYRQTLGQGPEFLTYFQNEAQLEKSRLLSDRFSAERPKGSFSTLEIQRTEQGDSAMYLCASSLGSGPGNTIYFGEGSWLTVV.

This chain uses TRBV29-1 with TRBJ1-2; the D is unclear. Trimming took 4 bases from V and 6 from J, leaving 9 bases between them. The CDR3 covers 11 residues. The V gene's germline CDR1 is SQVTM and CDR2 ANQGSEA. CDR3 in amino acids: CSVAEMDGYTF. CDR3 coding DNA: TGCAGCGTTGCCGAGATGGATGGCTACACCTTC.

This rearrangement joins TRBV6-6 to TRBJ2-1, with 9 nucleotides matching TRBD2. Trimming took 8 bases from V and 9 from J; bases not matched to a gene: 11. Germline values: CDR1 MNHNY, CDR2 SVGAGI (reference sequence). The CDR3 runs 14 residues. CDR3 nucleotides: TGTGCCAGCTCCGTCGCGGGGGGGCCTGGTGAGCAGTTCTTC. It specifies CASSVAGGPGEQFF.

The V gene is TRBV30, the J gene TRBJ2-7, with 9 positions matching TRBD1. The CDR3 sequence is 14 residues long. The germline V gene encodes CDR1 GTSNPN and CDR2 SVGIG (reference sequence). The junction had 9 bases not matched to a gene; V was cut back by 4 bases and J by 5 bases. The CDR3 nucleotides read TGTGCCTGGACCGACCGGGGACAGGGTAACGAGCAGTACTTC. Translated, it gives CAWTDRGQGNEQYF. The variable domain in full, completed from reference TRBV30 and TRBJ2-7, reads SQTIHQWPATLVQPVGSPLSLECTVEGTSNPNLYWYRQAAGRGLQLLFYSVGIGQISSEVPQNLSASRPQDRQFILSSKKLLLSDSGFYLCAWTDRGQGNEQYFGPGTRLTVT.

This rearrangement joins TRBV20-1 to TRBJ2-2; D remains unclear. V lost 3 bases to trimming and J lost 4 bases, with 3 bases between them. The CDR3 consists of 11 residues. Germline V CDR1 and CDR2: DFQATT, SNEGSKA (reference sequence). CDR3 residues: CSARATGELFF. The DNA of the CDR3 is TGCAGTGCTAGGGCCACCGGGGAGCTGTTTTTT.

The chain carries TRBV2 and TRBJ2-3; D is uncertain. Per the germline V gene, CDR1 is SNHLY and CDR2 is FYNNEI. V lost 4 bases to trimming and J lost 4 bases, with 18 bases between them. CDR3 length: 16 amino acids. Written as DNA, the CDR3 is TGTGCCAGCAGTGCGCTCTTTGGGAATGACGCAGATACGCAGTATTTT. It codes for CASSALFGNDADTQYF.

The rearrangement joins TRBV25-1 to TRBJ2-1, with a weak D call TRBD1 (6 bases). The germline CDR1 and CDR2 sequences are MGHDK and SYGVNS. V was cut by 6 bases and J by 1 base, with 16 bases left in between. The CDR3 covers 16 residues. The CDR3 DNA is TGTGCCAGCAGCATAAACAGGGTTTCGTCCTACAATGAGCAGTTCTTC. It yields the protein CASSINRVSSYNEQFF.

This clone was seen just once. The V and J genes are TRBV5-4 and TRBJ1-6; D remains ambiguous. The V end lost 1 base, the J end lost 7 bases, and 9 bases lay between the germline ends. The CDR3 runs to 14 residues. Germline V gene sequence: CDR1 SGHNT, CDR2 YYREEE (reference sequence). CDR3 in DNA: TGTGCCAGCAGCTTGAAGGGCCCAAATTCACCCCTCCACTTT. This sequence encodes CASSLKGPNSPLHF.

The chain recombines TRBV7-9 with TRBJ1-4; D is ambiguous. The V end was cut by 5 bases, the J end by 14 bases, with 15 bases between. The length of the CDR3 is 12 residues. CDR1 and CDR2 (germline): SEHNR, FQNEAQ (reference sequence). CDR3 DNA sequence: TGTGCCAGCAGCCCCTACGATGGCCCGCTGTTTTTT. This translates into CASSPYDGPLFF.

The rearrangement uses TRBV7-5 and TRBJ1-5; the table's D call of TRBD1 was not tested on the DNA. TRBV7-5 constitutes a pseudogene. The CDR3 covers 18 residues. As DNA, the CDR3 is TGTGCCAGAAGCCGACCCCTTACAGGATATTATAGCAATCAGCCCCAGCATTTT. Translated: CARSRPLTGYYSNQPQHF.

This clone was seen only once. This chain links TRBV19 with TRBJ2-3, with TRBD1 matching 9 bases. Trimming removed 11 bases from V and 1 base from J; junction bases left unmatched: 4. This CDR3 is 13 amino acids long. Germline CDR1 LNHDA, CDR2 SQIVND (reference sequence). The CDR3 sequence is CAVRDRGTDTQYF. The CDR3 nucleotides are TGTGCCGTCCGGGACAGGGGCACAGATACGCAGTATTTT.

The DNA of the CDR3 is TGTGCCAGCAGCGACGGGGCGGGACAAGAGACCCAGTACTTC. Protein product: CASSDGAGQETQYF. The chain uses TRBV9 and TRBJ2-5; D might be TRBD2 (6 bases). Deletions cut 3 bases from V and 2 bases from J, with 11 bases between. This CDR3 contains 14 residues. Germline values: CDR1 SGDLS, CDR2 YYNGEE.

The chain has TRBV27 and TRBJ1-5; D may be TRBD1 (6 bases). This CDR3 region has 15 residues. The germline V and J ends were trimmed by 2 bases and 1 base, with 9 bases remaining between them. Germline-derived CDR1 and CDR2 are MNHEY and SMNVEV (reference sequence). CDR3 sequence: CASSLQGLSNQPQHF. Here the CDR3 DNA reads TGTGCCAGCAGTTTACAGGGGTTGAGCAATCAGCCCCAGCATTTT.

V and J are TRBV19 and TRBJ2-3; D possibly corresponds to TRBD2 (6 bases). The CDR3 covers 17 residues. The germline CDR1 and CDR2 sequences are LNHDA and SQIVND (reference sequence). Deletions cut 1 base from V and 2 bases from J, with 16 bases between. The CDR3 region is CASSIGRGSSTTDTQYF. The DNA of the CDR3 is TGTGCCAGTAGTATAGGGAGGGGCAGCTCAACCACAGATACGCAGTATTTT.

The V call is TRBV7-6, the J call TRBJ2-3; no reliable D call. The V gene lost 4 bases and the J gene lost 6 bases, with 11 bases spanning the gap. This CDR3 spans 13 amino acids. Germline loops: CDR1 SGHVS, CDR2 FNYEAQ. In DNA form, the CDR3 reads TGTGCCAGCAGCTCGAGTCATGCGGATACGCAGTATTTT. This gives the protein CASSSSHADTQYF. Filled out from reference TRBV7-6 and TRBJ2-3, the complete variable domain reads GAGVSQSPRYKVTKRGQDVALRCDPISGHVSLYWYRQALGQGPEFLTYFNYEAQQDKSGLPNDRFSAERPEGSISTLTIQRTEQRDSAMYRCASSSSHADTQYFGPGTRLTVL.

The CDR3 coding sequence is TGTGCCAGCAGCTTAGATGTGGGGGGAAGCACAGATACGCAGTATTTT. Encoded protein: CASSLDVGGSTDTQYF. The V gene is TRBV11-3, the J gene TRBJ2-3; D might be TRBD2 (6 bases). Germline CDR1 and CDR2: SGHNT and YENEEA. This CDR3 is 16 amino acids long. V was cut by 0 bases and J by 0 bases, with 10 bases left in between. The full variable domain, in which reference TRBV11-3 and TRBJ2-3 provide the parts outside the CDR3, is EAGVVQSPRYKIIEKKQPVAFWCNPISGHNTLYWYLQNLGQGPELLIRYENEEAVDDSQLPKDRFSAERLKGVDSTLKIQPAELGDSAVYLCASSLDVGGSTDTQYFGPGTRLTVL.

This chain links TRBV27 with TRBJ1-4, with D uncertain. CDR3 length: 15 residues. V was pared by 5 bases and J by 8 bases, with 18 bases between. The V gene's germline CDR1 is MNHEY and CDR2 SMNVEV (reference sequence). The CDR3 sequence: CASSPMTLGNEKLFF. The CDR3 region has the DNA TGTGCCAGCAGTCCCATGACCCTGGGCAACGAAAAACTGTTTTTT.

V is TRBV7-6 and J is TRBJ2-3, with TRBD2 matching 11 bases. The CDR3 runs 16 residues. In germline, CDR1 is SGHVS, CDR2 FNYEAQ. V lost 2 bases and J lost 3; bases outside the gene matches: 4. DNA of the CDR3: TGTGCCAGCAGCTTATGGCCTAGCGGGGGGACAGATACGCAGTATTTT. Its protein is CASSLWPSGGTDTQYF.

The chain carries TRBV19 and TRBJ2-7; D gene unclear. V was shortened by 6 bases and J by 1 base, with 13 bases between the two germline ends. Germline CDR1 LNHDA, CDR2 SQIVND (reference sequence). The CDR3 contains 14 residues. CDR3 region: CASSPDSTSYEQYF. The CDR3 DNA follows: TGTGCCAGTAGCCCTGATTCGACATCCTACGAGCAGTACTTC.

This chain uses TRBV6-5 with TRBJ2-7, with a weak D call TRBD2 (7 bases). The CDR3 consists of 14 residues. V lost 6 bases and J 2 bases, leaving 14 bases between the germline ends. Germline assignment: CDR1 MNHEY and CDR2 SVGAGI. CDR3 amino acids: CASRERGTTYEQYF. The CDR3 coding sequence is TGTGCCAGCAGGGAAAGGGGGACTACCTACGAGCAGTACTTC.

The V call is TRBV6-6, the J call TRBJ1-2, with 9 bases fitting TRBD1. There are 14 residues in the CDR3. V dropped 5 bases and J dropped 8; count of bases not matched to a gene: 9. Germline CDR1 is MNHNY and CDR2 is SVGAGI (reference sequence). Written as DNA, the CDR3 is TGTGCCAGCAGTCCGGACAGGGGTCTCCGAGGCTACACCTTC. Translation gives CASSPDRGLRGYTF.

This sequence joins TRBV4-2 and TRBJ1-3, with D possibly TRBD1 on 5 matching bases. V lost 4 bases and J 4 bases, leaving 14 bases between the germline ends. The CDR3 spans 15 residues. In germline, CDR1 is LGHNA, CDR2 YNFKEQ. CDR3 sequence (DNA): TGTGCCAGCAGCCCTGATGGGGGGGGAGGAAACACCATATATTTT. Translation gives CASSPDGGGGNTIYF.